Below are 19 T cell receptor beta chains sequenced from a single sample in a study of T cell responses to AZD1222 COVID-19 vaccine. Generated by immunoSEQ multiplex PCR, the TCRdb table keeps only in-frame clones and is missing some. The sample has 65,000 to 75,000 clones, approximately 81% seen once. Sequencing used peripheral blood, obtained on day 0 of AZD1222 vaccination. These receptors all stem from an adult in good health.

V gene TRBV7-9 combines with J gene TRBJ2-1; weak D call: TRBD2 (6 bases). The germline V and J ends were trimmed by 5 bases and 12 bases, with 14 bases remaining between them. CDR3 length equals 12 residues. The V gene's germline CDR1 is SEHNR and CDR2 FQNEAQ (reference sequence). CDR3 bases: TGTGCCAGCAGCCGGGGGACCGCCGGGCAGTTCTTC. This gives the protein CASSRGTAGQFF.

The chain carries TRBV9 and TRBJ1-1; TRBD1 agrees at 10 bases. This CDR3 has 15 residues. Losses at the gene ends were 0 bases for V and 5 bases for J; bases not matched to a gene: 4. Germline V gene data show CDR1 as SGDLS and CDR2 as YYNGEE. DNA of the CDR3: TGTGCCAGCAGCGTAGAAGGACAGGGGGGGACTGAAGCTTTCTTT. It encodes CASSVEGQGGTEAFF.

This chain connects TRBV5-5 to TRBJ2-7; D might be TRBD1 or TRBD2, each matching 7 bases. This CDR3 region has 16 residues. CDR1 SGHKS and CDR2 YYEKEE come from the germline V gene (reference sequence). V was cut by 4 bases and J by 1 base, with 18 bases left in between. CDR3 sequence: CASSRGRGQLSYEQYF. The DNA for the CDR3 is TGTGCCAGCAGCAGGGGGAGGGGGCAGTTATCCTACGAGCAGTACTTC. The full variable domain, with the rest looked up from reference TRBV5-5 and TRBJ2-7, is DAGVTQSPTHLIKTRGQQVTLRCSPISGHKSVSWYQQVLGQGPQFIFQYYEKEERGRGNFPDRFSARQFPNYSSELNVNALLLGDSALYLCASSRGRGQLSYEQYFGPGTRLTVT.

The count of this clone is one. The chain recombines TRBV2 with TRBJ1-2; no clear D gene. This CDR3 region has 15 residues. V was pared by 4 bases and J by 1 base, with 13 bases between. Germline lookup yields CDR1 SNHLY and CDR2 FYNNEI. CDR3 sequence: CASSGREAYNYGYTF. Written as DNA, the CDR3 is TGTGCCAGCAGTGGCCGGGAAGCCTATAACTATGGCTACACCTTC.

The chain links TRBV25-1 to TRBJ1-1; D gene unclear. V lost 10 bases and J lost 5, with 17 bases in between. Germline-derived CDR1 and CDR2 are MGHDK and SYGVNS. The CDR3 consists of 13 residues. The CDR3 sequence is CATLVEGQTEAFF. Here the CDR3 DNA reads TGTGCCACCCTCGTTGAGGGTCAGACTGAAGCTTTCTTT.

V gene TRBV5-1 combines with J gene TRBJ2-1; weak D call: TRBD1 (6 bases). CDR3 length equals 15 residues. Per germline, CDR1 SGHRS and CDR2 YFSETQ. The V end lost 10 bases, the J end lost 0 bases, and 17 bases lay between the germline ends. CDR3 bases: TGCGCCGTCGGCCGTGGGGACAACTCCTACAATGAGCAGTTCTTC. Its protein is CAVGRGDNSYNEQFF.

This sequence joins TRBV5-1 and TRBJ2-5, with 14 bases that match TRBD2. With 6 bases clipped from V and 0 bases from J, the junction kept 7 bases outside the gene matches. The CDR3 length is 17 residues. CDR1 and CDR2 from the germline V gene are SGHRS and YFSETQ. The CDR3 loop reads CASTRTSGGSYQETQYF. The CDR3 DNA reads TGCGCCAGCACCCGGACTAGCGGGGGGTCTTACCAAGAGACCCAGTACTTC.

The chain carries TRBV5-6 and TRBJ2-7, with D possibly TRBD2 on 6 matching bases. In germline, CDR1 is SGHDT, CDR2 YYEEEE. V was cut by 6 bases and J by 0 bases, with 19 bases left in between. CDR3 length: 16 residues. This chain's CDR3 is CASNLMVGLSSYEQYF. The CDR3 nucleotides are TGTGCCAGCAACCTGATGGTCGGACTAAGCTCCTACGAGCAGTACTTC.

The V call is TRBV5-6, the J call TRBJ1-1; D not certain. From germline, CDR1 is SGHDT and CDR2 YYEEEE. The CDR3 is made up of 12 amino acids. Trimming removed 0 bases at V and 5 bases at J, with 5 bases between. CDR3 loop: CASSLVQTEAFF. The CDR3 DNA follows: TGTGCCAGCAGCTTGGTACAAACTGAAGCTTTCTTT.

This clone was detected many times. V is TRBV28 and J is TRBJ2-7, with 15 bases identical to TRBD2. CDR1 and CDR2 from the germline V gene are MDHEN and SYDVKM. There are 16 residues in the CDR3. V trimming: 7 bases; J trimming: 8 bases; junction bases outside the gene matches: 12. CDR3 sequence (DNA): TGTGCCAGCATGAATCTCCCGGGGACTAGCGGGGGGAAGCAGTACTTC. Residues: CASMNLPGTSGGKQYF. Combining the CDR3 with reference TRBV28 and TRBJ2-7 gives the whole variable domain DVKVTQSSRYLVKRTGEKVFLECVQDMDHENMFWYRQDPGLGLRLIYFSYDVKMKEKGDIPEGYSVSREKKERFSLILESASTNQTSMYLCASMNLPGTSGGKQYFGPGTRLTVT.

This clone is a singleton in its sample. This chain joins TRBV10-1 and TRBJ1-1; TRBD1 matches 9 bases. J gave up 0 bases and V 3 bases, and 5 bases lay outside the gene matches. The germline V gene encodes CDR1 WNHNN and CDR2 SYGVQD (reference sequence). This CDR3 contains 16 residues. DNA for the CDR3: TGCGCCAGCAGTGATTTTACAGGGGGCTTGAACACTGAAGCTTTCTTT. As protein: CASSDFTGGLNTEAFF.

CDR3: CASSYSPGELFF. The CDR3, as DNA: TGTGCCAGCAGTTACTCGCCGGGGGAGCTGTTTTTT. The V and J genes are TRBV6-5 and TRBJ2-2; no clear D. The CDR3 extends over 12 amino acids. V was cut by 0 bases and J by 8 bases, with 4 bases left in between. Germline CDR1 is MNHEY and CDR2 is SVGAGI.

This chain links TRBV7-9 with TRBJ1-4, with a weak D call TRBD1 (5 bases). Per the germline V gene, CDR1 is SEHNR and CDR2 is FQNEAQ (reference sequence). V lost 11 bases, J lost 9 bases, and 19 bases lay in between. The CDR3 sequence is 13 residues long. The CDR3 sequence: CAASPAGRQKLFF. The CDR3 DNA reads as TGTGCCGCGAGTCCGGCAGGGCGGCAAAAACTGTTTTTT.

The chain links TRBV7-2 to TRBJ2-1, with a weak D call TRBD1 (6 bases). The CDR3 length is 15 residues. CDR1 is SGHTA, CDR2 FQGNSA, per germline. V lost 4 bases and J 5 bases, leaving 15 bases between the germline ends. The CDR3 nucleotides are TGTGCCAGCAGCTCCCAGTGGGGGCTGCACAATGAGCAGTTCTTC. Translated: CASSSQWGLHNEQFF.

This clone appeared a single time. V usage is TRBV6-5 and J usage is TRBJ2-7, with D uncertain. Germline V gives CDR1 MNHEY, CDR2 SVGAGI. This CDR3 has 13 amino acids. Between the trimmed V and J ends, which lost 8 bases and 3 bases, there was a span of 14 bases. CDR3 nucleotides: TGTGCCAGCGCCCCTGTCCTCAACTACGAGCAGTACTTC. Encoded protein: CASAPVLNYEQYF.

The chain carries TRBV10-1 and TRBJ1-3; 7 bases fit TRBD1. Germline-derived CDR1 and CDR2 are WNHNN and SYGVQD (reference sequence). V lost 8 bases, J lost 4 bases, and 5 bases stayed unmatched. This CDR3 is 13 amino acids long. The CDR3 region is CASRDSGGNTIYF. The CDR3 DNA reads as TGCGCCAGCCGGGACAGTGGGGGAAACACCATATATTTT.

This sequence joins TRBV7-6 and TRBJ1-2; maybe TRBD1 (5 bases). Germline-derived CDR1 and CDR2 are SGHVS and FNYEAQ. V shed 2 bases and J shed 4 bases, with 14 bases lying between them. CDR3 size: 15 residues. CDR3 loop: CASSLPFGQGYGYTF. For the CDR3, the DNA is TGTGCCAGCAGCTTACCCTTCGGACAAGGCTATGGCTACACCTTC.

The CDR3, as DNA: TGTGCCAGCAGCGCGAATGGGGGTGACGAGCAGTACTTC. Protein sequence: CASSANGGDEQYF. The V and J genes are TRBV7-3 and TRBJ2-7, with D perhaps given as TRBD1 or TRBD2 (5 bases each). Germline V gene data show CDR1 as SGHTA and CDR2 as FQGTGA. V was shortened by 5 bases and J by 5 bases, with 13 bases between the two germline ends. The length of the CDR3 is 13 residues.

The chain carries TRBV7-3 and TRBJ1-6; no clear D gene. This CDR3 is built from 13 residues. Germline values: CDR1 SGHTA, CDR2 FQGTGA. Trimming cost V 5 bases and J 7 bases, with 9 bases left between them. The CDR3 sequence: CASSVGTNSPLHF. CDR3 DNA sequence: TGTGCCAGCAGCGTCGGCACCAATTCACCCCTCCACTTT.